This T cell receptor (beta chain) was identified during a study of shared clonotypes between healthy human individuals. Several immunoSEQ plates received, in even portions, the genomic DNA of each subset. The assay was immunoSEQ multiplex PCR, and TCRdb's table has in-frame clones only and misses some. The data show some 800,000 clones, 92% seen once. Naive CD8 cells, CD45RO-negative and positively selected for CCR7, excluded terminally differentiated effector memory CD45RA+ cells. Looked up from germline, CDR1 is SEHNR and CDR2 is FQNEAQ (reference sequence). The ends were cut back, 5 bases at V and 5 bases at J, with 16 bases in the middle. The length of the CDR3 is 14 residues.

The V and J genes are TRBV7-9 and TRBJ2-7; unclear D gene. The sequencing input was naive CD8+ T cells sorted from blood. The clonotype comes from a man aged 25 to 40 in good health. CDR3 sequence (DNA): TGTGCCAGCAGCCCCGACTCCGGGCTAGACGAGCAGTACTTC. Protein sequence: CASSPDSGLDEQYF.